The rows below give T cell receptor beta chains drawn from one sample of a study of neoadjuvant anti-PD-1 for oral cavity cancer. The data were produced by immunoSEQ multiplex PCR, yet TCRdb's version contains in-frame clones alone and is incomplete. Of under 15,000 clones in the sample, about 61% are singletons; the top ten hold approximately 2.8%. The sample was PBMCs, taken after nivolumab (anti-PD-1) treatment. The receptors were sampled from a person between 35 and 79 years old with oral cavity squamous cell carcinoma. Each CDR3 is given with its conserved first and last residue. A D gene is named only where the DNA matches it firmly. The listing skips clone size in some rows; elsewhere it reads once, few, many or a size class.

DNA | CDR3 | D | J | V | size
TGTGCCAGTAGTATGGTAGGAAATCAGCCCCAGCATTTT | CASSMVGNQPQHF | . | TRBJ1-5 | TRBV19 | .
TGTGCCAGCAGCCTGCGCGAAGGGTCTGGGACAGATACGCAGTATTTT | CASSLREGSGTDTQYF | . | TRBJ2-3 | TRBV11-1 | .
TGTGCCAGCAGTTTTAGAGGGGGGCCCAGCGAGCAGTACTTC | CASSFRGGPSEQYF | . | TRBJ2-7 | TRBV27 | .
TGCGCCAGCAGGGGTCTGGGATATCAGAACTATGGCTACACCTTC | CASRGLGYQNYGYTF | . | TRBJ1-2 | TRBV5-1 | .
TGTGCCTGGAGTGATCAAGACAGGGGCGACGGCTACACCTTC | CAWSDQDRGDGYTF | TRBD1 | TRBJ1-2 | TRBV30 | .
TGTGCCAGCAATGTAGGGGCGGTGAGCACCGGGGAGCTGTTTTTT | CASNVGAVSTGELFF | . | TRBJ2-2 | TRBV6-5 | once
TGTGCCAGCAGCTTACAGGCTCTGTCTGGGGCCAACGTCCTGACTTTC | CASSLQALSGANVLTF | . | TRBJ2-6 | TRBV5-8 | .
TGTGCCAGCAGTACCGTGGGCAATGAGCAGTTCTTC | CASSTVGNEQFF | . | TRBJ2-1 | TRBV6-5 | .
TGTGCCAGCAGTGAATATGGGACCGGGGAGCTGTTTTTT | CASSEYGTGELFF | . | TRBJ2-2 | TRBV25-1 | .
TGTGCCAGCAGTGAATCGTTGGGAGGGGCTGGGGCCAACGTCCTGACTTTC | CASSESLGGAGANVLTF | TRBD2 | TRBJ2-6 | TRBV25-1 | .
TGTGCCAGCAGTTTTGGGGGTTTAGGGGGCCAAGAGACCCAGTACTTC | CASSFGGLGGQETQYF | . | TRBJ2-5 | TRBV27 | .
TGTGCCAGTAGTATTTCTGGTGGCTACACCTTC | CASSISGGYTF | . | TRBJ1-2 | TRBV19 | .
TGTGCCAGCAGCCCGGGGGCCGGGGAGCTGTTTTTT | CASSPGAGELFF | . | TRBJ2-2 | TRBV9 | few
TGTGCCAGCAGGCCCACTAGGTTAGGCAGCTACGAGCAGTACTTC | CASRPTRLGSYEQYF | . | TRBJ2-7 | TRBV6-5 | .
TGCGCCAGCAGCTTGGCCCTGGAGTTCGGGGAGCTGTTTTTT | CASSLALEFGELFF | . | TRBJ2-2 | TRBV5-1 | .
TGTGCCAGCAGCTTGGCCGGGGGGGATACGCAGTATTTT | CASSLAGGDTQYF | TRBD2 | TRBJ2-3 | TRBV5-4 | once